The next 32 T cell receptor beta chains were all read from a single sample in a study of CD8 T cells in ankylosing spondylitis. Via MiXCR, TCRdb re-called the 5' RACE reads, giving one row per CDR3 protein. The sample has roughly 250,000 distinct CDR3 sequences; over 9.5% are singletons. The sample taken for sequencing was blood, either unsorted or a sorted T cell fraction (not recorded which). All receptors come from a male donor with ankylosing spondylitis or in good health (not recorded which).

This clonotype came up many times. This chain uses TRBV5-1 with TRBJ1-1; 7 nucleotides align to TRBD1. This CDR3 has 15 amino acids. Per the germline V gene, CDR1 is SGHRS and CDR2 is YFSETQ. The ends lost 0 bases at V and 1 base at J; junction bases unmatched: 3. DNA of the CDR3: TGCGCCAGCAGCTTGGCGGGACAGAGGAACACTGAAGCTTTCTTT. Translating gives CASSLAGQRNTEAFF.

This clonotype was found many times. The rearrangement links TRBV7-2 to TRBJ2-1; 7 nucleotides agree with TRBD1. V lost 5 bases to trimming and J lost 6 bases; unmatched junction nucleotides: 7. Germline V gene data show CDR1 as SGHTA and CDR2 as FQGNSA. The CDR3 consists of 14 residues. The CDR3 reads CASSRIRGRNEQFF. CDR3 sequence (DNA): TGTGCCAGCAGCCGAATAAGGGGGCGCAATGAGCAGTTCTTC.

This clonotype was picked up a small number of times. CDR3 in amino acids: CASSPSTGGWETQYF. The CDR3 bases are TGTGCCAGCTCCCCATCGACGGGGGGCTGGGAGACCCAGTACTTC. The V and J genes are TRBV11-3 and TRBJ2-5, with D maybe TRBD2 (7 bases). Germline-derived CDR1 and CDR2 are SGHNT and YENEEA. This CDR3 contains 15 residues. The V and J ends lost 8 bases and 5 bases respectively, with 21 bases between them.

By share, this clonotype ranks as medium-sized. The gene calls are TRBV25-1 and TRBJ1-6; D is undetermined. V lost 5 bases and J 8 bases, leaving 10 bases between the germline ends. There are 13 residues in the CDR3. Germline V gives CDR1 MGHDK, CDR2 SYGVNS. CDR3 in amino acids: CASSPSGDSPLHF. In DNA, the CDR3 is TGTGCCAGCAGTCCATCCGGGGATTCACCCCTCCACTTT.

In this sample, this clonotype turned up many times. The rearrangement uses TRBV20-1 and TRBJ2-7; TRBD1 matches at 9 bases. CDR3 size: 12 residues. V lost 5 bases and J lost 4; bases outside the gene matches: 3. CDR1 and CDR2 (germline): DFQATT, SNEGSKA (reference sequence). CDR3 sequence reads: CSAQQGAYEQYF. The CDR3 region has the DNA TGCAGTGCTCAACAGGGGGCTTACGAGCAGTACTTC.

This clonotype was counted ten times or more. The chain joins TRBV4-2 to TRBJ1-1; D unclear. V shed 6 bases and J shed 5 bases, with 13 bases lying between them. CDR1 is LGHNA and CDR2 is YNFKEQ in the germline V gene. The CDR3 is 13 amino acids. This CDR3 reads CASRRSRGTEAFF. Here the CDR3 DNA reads TGTGCCAGCAGAAGAAGCCGGGGAACTGAAGCTTTCTTT.

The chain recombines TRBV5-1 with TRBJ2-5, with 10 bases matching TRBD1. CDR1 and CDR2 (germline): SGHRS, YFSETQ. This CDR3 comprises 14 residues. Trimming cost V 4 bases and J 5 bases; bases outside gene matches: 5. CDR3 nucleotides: TGCGCCAGCAGCGGGACAGGGGTGGAGGAGACCCAGTACTTC. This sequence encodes CASSGTGVEETQYF.

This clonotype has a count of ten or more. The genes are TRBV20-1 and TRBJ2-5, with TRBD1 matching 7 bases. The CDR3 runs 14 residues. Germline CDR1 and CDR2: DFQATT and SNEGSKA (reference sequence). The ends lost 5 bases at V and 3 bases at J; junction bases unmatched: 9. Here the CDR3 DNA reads TGCAGTGCTCAGGGCAGGGGGTCTAAAGAGACCCAGTACTTC. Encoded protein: CSAQGRGSKETQYF.

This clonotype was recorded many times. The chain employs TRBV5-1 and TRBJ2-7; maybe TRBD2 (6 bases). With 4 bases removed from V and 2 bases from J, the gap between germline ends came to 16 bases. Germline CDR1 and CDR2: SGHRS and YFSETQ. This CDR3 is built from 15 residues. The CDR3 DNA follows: TGCGCCAGCAGCCCAGGGCGGGAAGGAACCTACGAGCAGTACTTC. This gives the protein CASSPGREGTYEQYF. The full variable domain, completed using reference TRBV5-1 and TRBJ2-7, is KAGVTQTPRYLIKTRGQQVTLSCSPISGHRSVSWYQQTPGQGLQFLFEYFSETQRNKGNFPGRFSGRQFSNSRSEMNVSTLELGDSALYLCASSPGREGTYEQYFGPGTRLTVT.

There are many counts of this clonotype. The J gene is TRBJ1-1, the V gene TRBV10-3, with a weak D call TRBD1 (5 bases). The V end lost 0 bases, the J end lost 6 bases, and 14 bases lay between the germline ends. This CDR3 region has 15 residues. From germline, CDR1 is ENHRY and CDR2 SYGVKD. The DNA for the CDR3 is TGTGCCATCAGTGAGTCGAATTCAGGGTACGCTGAAGCTTTCTTT. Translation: CAISESNSGYAEAFF.

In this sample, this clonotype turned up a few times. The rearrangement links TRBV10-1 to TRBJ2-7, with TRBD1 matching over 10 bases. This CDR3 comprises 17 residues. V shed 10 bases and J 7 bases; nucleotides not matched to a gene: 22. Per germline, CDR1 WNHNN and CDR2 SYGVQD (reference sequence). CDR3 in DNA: TGCGCCAACCGCTCCCTTAGACATGACAGGGGGCTGGGTGAGCAGTACTTC. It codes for CANRSLRHDRGLGEQYF.

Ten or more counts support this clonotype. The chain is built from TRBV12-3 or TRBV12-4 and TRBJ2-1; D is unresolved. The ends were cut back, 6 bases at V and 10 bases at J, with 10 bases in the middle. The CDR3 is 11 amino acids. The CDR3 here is CASSLPGEQFF. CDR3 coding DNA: TGTGCCAGCAGCCTCCCCGGAGAGCAGTTCTTC.

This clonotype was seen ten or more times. In DNA form, the CDR3 reads TGTGCCAGCAGTAAAGAAGTCTTCTCCTACGAGCAGTACTTC. Amino acid sequence: CASSKEVFSYEQYF. J is TRBJ2-7 and V is TRBV2; D unclear. CDR3 length: 14 residues. V lost 5 bases and J 0 bases, leaving 11 bases between the germline ends. Germline CDR1 reads SNHLY; CDR2 reads FYNNEI.

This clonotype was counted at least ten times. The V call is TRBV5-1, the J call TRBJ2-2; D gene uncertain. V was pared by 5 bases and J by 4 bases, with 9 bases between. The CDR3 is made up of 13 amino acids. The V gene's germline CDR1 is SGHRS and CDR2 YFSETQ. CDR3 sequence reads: CASRDDGTGELFF. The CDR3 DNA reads TGCGCCAGCAGAGACGACGGCACCGGGGAGCTGTTTTTT.

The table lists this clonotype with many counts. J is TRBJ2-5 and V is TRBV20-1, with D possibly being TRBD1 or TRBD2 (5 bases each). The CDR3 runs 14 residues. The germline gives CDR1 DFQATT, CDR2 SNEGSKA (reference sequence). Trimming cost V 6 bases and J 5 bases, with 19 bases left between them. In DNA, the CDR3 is TGCAGTGCAACCGGGACCAGAGTGTTGGAGACCCAGTACTTC. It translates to CSATGTRVLETQYF.

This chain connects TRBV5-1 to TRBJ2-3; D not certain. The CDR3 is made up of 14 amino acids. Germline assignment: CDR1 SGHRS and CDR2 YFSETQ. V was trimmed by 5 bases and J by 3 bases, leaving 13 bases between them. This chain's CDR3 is CASRRQETTDTQYF. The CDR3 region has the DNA TGCGCCAGCAGAAGACAAGAAACAACAGATACGCAGTATTTT.

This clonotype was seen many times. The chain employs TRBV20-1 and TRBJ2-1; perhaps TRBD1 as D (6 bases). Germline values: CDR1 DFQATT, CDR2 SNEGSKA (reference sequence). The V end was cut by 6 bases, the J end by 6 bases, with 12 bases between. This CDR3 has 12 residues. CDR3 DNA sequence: TGCAGTGCAGGCACAGGGAGCAATGAGCAGTTCTTC. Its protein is CSAGTGSNEQFF.

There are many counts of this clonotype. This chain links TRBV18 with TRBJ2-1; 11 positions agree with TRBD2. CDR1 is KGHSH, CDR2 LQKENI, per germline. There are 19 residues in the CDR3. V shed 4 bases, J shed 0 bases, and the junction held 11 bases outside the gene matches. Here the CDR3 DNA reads TGTGCCAGCTCACAAACCCTAGCGGGAGGCCCAAGCTCCTACAATGAGCAGTTCTTC. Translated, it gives CASSQTLAGGPSSYNEQFF.

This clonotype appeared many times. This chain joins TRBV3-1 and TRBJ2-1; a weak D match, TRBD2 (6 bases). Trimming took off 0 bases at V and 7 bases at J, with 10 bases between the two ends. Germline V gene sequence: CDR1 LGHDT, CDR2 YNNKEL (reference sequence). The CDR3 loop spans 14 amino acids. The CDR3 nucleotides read TGTGCCAGCAGCCAAGAGCACAGCGGGAATGAGCAGTTCTTC. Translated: CASSQEHSGNEQFF.

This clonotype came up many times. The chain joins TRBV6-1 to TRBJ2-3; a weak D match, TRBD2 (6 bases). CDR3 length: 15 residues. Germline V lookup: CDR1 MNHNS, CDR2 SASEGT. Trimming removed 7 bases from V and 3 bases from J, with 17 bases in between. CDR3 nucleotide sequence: TGTGCCAGCATTGAGGCGGGGCGATTTACAGATACGCAGTATTTT. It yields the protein CASIEAGRFTDTQYF.

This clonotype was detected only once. The CDR3 region has the DNA TGTGCCAGCAGTGACCAGGGGTGGCAAGAGACCCAGTACTTC. Its protein product is CASSDQGWQETQYF. The chain joins TRBV6-1 to TRBJ2-5; tentative D call: TRBD1 (6 bases). With 3 bases removed from V and 2 bases from J, the gap between germline ends came to 10 bases. CDR1 is MNHNS, CDR2 SASEGT, per germline. The CDR3 runs 14 residues.

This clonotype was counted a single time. CDR3 nucleotide sequence: TGTGCCAGCAGCCTCACCTGGGACAGCTCCTACAATGAGCAGTTCTTC. It codes for CASSLTWDSSYNEQFF. The chain is built from TRBV6-1 and TRBJ2-1; TRBD1 agrees at 7 bases. CDR1 and CDR2 from the germline V gene are MNHNS and SASEGT. The CDR3 is 16 amino acids. Trimming removed 6 bases from V and 0 bases from J; junction bases left unmatched: 8.

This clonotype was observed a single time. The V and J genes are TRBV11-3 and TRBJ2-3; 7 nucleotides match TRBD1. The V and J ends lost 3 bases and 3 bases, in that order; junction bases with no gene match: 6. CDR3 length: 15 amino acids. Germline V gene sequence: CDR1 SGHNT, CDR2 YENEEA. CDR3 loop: CASSFPGQPTDTQYF. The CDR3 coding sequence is TGTGCCAGCAGCTTCCCGGGACAGCCAACAGATACGCAGTATTTT.

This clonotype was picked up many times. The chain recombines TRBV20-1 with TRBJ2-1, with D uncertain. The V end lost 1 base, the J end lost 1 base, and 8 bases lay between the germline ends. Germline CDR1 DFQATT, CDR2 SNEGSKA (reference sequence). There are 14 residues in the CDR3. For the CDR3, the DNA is TGCAGTGCTAGAGGCGATTTTTCCTACAATGAGCAGTTCTTC. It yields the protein CSARGDFSYNEQFF.

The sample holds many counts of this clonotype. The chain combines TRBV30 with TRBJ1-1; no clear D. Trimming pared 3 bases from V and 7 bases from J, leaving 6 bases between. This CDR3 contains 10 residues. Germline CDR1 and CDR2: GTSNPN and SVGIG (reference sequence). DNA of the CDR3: TGTGCCTGGAGACAGAGTGAAGCTTTCTTT. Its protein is CAWRQSEAFF.

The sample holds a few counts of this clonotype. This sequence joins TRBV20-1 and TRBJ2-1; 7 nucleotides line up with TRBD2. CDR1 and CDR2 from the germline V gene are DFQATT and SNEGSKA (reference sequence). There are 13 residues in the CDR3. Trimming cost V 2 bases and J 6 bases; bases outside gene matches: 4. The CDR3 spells CSARPGLVNEQFF. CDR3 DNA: TGCAGTGCTAGACCCGGACTAGTCAATGAGCAGTTCTTC.

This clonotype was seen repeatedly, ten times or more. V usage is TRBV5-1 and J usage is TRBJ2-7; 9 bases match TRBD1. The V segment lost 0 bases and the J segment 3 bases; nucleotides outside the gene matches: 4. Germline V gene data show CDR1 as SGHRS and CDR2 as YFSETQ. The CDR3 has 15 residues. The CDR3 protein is CASSLVTGGFYEQYF. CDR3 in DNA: TGCGCCAGCAGCTTGGTAACAGGGGGCTTCTACGAGCAGTACTTC.

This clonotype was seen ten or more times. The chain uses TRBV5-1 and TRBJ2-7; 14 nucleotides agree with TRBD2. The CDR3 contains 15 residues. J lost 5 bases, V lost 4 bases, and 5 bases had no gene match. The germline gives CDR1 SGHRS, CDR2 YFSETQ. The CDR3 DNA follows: TGCGCCAGCAGCGCCGGGACTAGCGGGGGAGACGAGCAGTACTTC. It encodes CASSAGTSGGDEQYF. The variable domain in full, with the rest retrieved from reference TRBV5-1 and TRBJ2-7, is KAGVTQTPRYLIKTRGQQVTLSCSPISGHRSVSWYQQTPGQGLQFLFEYFSETQRNKGNFPGRFSGRQFSNSRSEMNVSTLELGDSALYLCASSAGTSGGDEQYFGPGTRLTVT.

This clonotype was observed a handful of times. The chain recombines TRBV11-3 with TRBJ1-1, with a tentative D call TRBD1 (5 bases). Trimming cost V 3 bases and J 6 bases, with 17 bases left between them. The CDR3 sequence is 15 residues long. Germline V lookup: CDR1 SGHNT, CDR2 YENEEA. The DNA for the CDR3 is TGTGCCAGCAGCTTGGATGACCTGGGGGGGTCTGAAGCTTTCTTT. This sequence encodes CASSLDDLGGSEAFF.

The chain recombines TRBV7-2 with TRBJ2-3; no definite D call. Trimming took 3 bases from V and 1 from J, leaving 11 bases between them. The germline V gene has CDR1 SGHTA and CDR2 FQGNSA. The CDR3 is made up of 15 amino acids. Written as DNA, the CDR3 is TGTGCCAGCAGCTTTCCGAGCGCGGGCACAGATACGCAGTATTTT. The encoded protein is CASSFPSAGTDTQYF.

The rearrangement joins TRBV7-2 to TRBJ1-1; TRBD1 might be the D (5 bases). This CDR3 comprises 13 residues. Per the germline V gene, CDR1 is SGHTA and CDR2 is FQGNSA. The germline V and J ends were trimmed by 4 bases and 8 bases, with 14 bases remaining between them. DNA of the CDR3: TGTGCCAGCAGCTCCTCCCTCAGGGCCGAAGCTTTCTTT. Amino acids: CASSSSLRAEAFF.

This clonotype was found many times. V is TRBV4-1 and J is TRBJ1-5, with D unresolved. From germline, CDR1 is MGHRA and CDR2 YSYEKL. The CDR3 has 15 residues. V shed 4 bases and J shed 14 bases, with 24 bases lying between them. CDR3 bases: TGCGCCAGCAGCCGAGAGTTCGCCGGGGTTTGGTACAAGCATTTT. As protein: CASSREFAGVWYKHF.